These 31 T cell receptor beta chains came from one sample sequenced in a study of blood T cell repertoires in COVID-19. Data came from immunoSEQ multiplex PCR; TCRdb stores just in-frame clones and leaves some out. The repertoire holds 170,000 or so clones, with roughly 85% as singletons. Sequencing was done on a sample of PBMCs or T cells enriched from blood (not recorded which). Receptors originate from a woman aged 18-35 years who had recovered from COVID-19.

The V call is TRBV9, the J call TRBJ1-5; 7 bases line up with TRBD1. J lost 6 bases, V lost 3 bases, and 9 bases had no gene match. Germline lookup yields CDR1 SGDLS and CDR2 YYNGEE. The CDR3 runs to 15 residues. The CDR3 spells CASSASGGHGQPQHF. In nucleotides, the CDR3 is TGTGCCAGCAGCGCCTCAGGGGGTCACGGTCAGCCCCAGCATTTT. Supplemented by reference TRBV9 and TRBJ1-5, the full variable domain reads DSGVTQTPKHLITATGQRVTLRCSPRSGDLSVYWYQQSLDQGLQFLIQYYNGEERAKGNILERFSAQQFPDLHSELNLSSLELGDSALYFCASSASGGHGQPQHFGDGTRLSIL.

The chain uses TRBV5-1 and TRBJ1-5, with TRBD1 matching over 7 bases. V lost 1 base and J lost 3; bases outside the gene matches: 1. This CDR3 is 14 amino acids long. CDR1 SGHRS and CDR2 YFSETQ come from the germline V gene. The CDR3 loop is CASSLTGDNQPQHF. In nucleotides, the CDR3 is TGCGCCAGCAGCTTGACAGGGGACAATCAGCCCCAGCATTTT.

The V call is TRBV9, the J call TRBJ2-1, with TRBD2 matching over 9 bases. Germline V gene sequence: CDR1 SGDLS, CDR2 YYNGEE. Trimming at V came to 0 bases and at J to 7 bases, leaving 8 bases not matched to a gene. The CDR3 contains 16 residues. CDR3 amino acids: CASSVGAGGVVNEQFF. The CDR3 DNA follows: TGTGCCAGCAGCGTAGGGGCGGGAGGGGTCGTGAATGAGCAGTTCTTC.

The rearrangement links TRBV7-9 to TRBJ1-2; D is unresolved. Germline-derived CDR1 and CDR2 are SEHNR and FQNEAQ (reference sequence). Trimming shortened V by 4 bases and J by 0 bases, and 3 bases separated the two germline ends. The CDR3 consists of 12 residues. The CDR3: CASSSTNYGYTF. CDR3 in DNA: TGTGCCAGCAGCTCTACTAACTATGGCTACACCTTC.

The chain couples TRBV5-1 to TRBJ2-7; TRBD2 aligns across 13 bases. The junction had 10 bases not matched to a gene; V was cut back by 4 bases and J by 0 bases. In germline, CDR1 is SGHRS, CDR2 YFSETQ. CDR3 size: 18 residues. The CDR3: CASSVGLAGRHPSYEQYF. The CDR3 region has the DNA TGCGCCAGCAGCGTGGGACTAGCGGGGCGGCACCCCTCCTACGAGCAGTACTTC.

The chain combines TRBV9 with TRBJ2-3, with a possible D match to TRBD2 (6 bases). The germline V gene has CDR1 SGDLS and CDR2 YYNGEE. Trimming removed 3 bases from V and 2 bases from J, with 31 bases in between. This CDR3 is built from 21 residues. In DNA form, the CDR3 reads TGTGCCAGCAGCGCCCACCGGGAAGGGTCCCTGGGCGGGGCCAACACAGATACGCAGTATTTT. It yields the protein CASSAHREGSLGGANTDTQYF.

The chain has TRBV29-1 and TRBJ2-2; the match to TRBD1 covers 10 bases. The CDR3 extends over 14 amino acids. Germline values: CDR1 SQVTM, CDR2 ANQGSEA. With 6 bases clipped from V and 6 bases from J, the junction kept 7 bases outside the gene matches. The CDR3 is CSVGQGVNAGELFF. The CDR3 bases are TGCAGCGTCGGACAGGGGGTAAACGCCGGGGAGCTGTTTTTT.

This sequence joins TRBV27 and TRBJ1-2; 9 bases line up with TRBD1. The CDR3 is 15 residues long. Trimming took 0 bases from V and 5 from J; bases not matched to a gene: 4. Germline V gene sequence: CDR1 MNHEY, CDR2 SMNVEV (reference sequence). CDR3 DNA sequence: TGTGCCAGCAGTTTATCGGGACAGGGAGAGTATGGCTACACCTTC. Amino acids: CASSLSGQGEYGYTF.

The chain uses TRBV19 and TRBJ1-2; TRBD1 aligns across 9 bases. After removal of 5 bases from V and 5 bases from J, the junction contained 15 bases not matched to a gene. The CDR3 runs to 17 residues. Germline V lookup: CDR1 LNHDA, CDR2 SQIVND (reference sequence). For the CDR3, the DNA is TGTGCCAGTAGTCCCACCAAAGTTGGGACAGGGTATTATGGCTACACCTTC. Protein product: CASSPTKVGTGYYGYTF.

Ten or more counts support this clone. CDR3 coding DNA: TGTGCCAGCAGTTATATCAGGACAGCCGGAAGCTATGGCTACACCTTC. This sequence encodes CASSYIRTAGSYGYTF. The chain links TRBV6-5 to TRBJ1-2; perhaps TRBD1 as D (6 bases). Germline V gene sequence: CDR1 MNHEY, CDR2 SVGAGI. Trimming cost V 3 bases and J 4 bases, with 18 bases left between them. This CDR3 is 16 amino acids long.

The chain combines TRBV6-1 with TRBJ1-4, with D uncertain. The germline V gene has CDR1 MNHNS and CDR2 SASEGT. The CDR3 totals 16 residues. V was trimmed by 4 bases and J by 0 bases, leaving 12 bases between them. CDR3 sequence reads: CASSVAEPATNEKLFF. The CDR3 coding sequence is TGTGCCAGCAGTGTAGCCGAACCAGCAACTAATGAAAAACTGTTTTTT.

This chain joins TRBV11-2 and TRBJ2-4, with a possible D match to TRBD2 (6 bases). Trimming took 6 bases from V and 5 from J, leaving 11 bases between them. The germline V gene encodes CDR1 SGHAT and CDR2 FQNNGV. This CDR3 comprises 13 residues. DNA of the CDR3: TGTGCCAGCAGTCTTCCGGGGGAAAACATTCAGTACTTC. Translating gives CASSLPGENIQYF.

This clone appeared once. The CDR3 sequence is CASRQTANTEAFF. Here the CDR3 DNA reads TGTGCCAGCAGGCAGACAGCGAACACTGAAGCTTTCTTT. The chain carries TRBV12-3 or TRBV12-4 and TRBJ1-1; TRBD1 might be the D (5 bases). Trimming took off 6 bases at V and 1 base at J, with 9 bases between the two ends. The CDR3 sequence is 13 residues long.

This rearrangement joins TRBV25-1 to TRBJ1-4; D gene ambiguous. CDR1 and CDR2 from the germline V gene are MGHDK and SYGVNS. V dropped 5 bases and J dropped 2 bases, with 9 bases sitting between them. This CDR3 spans 14 amino acids. The CDR3 is CASSTPGTNEKLFF. The CDR3 DNA follows: TGTGCCAGCAGTACCCCCGGGACTAATGAAAAACTGTTTTTT.

The chain has TRBV25-1 and TRBJ1-6; 7 nucleotides line up with TRBD1. This CDR3 spans 14 amino acids. Germline V gives CDR1 MGHDK, CDR2 SYGVNS. Germline trimming cut 5 bases from V and 7 bases from J; bases unmatched to any gene: 5. The CDR3 is CASSKIQGNSPLHF. The DNA for the CDR3 is TGTGCCAGCAGTAAAATACAGGGGAATTCACCCCTCCACTTT.

The V gene is TRBV2, the J gene TRBJ2-6; TRBD1 matches 8 bases. In germline, CDR1 is SNHLY, CDR2 FYNNEI. V gave up 3 bases and J gave up 4 bases; unmatched junction bases: 17. The CDR3 covers 20 residues. CDR3 sequence reads: CASSDSGGRGRVTGANVLTF. For the CDR3, the DNA is TGTGCCAGCAGTGATAGCGGAGGCAGGGGGCGCGTAACAGGGGCCAACGTCCTGACTTTC.

This chain joins TRBV7-2 and TRBJ2-2; 7 bases match TRBD2. Per germline, CDR1 SGHTA and CDR2 FQGNSA. The CDR3 is made up of 15 amino acids. V lost 7 bases to trimming and J lost 0 bases; unmatched junction nucleotides: 5. The CDR3 protein is CASTPAGANTGELFF. DNA of the CDR3: TGTGCCAGCACCCCGGCGGGGGCGAACACCGGGGAGCTGTTTTTT.

J is TRBJ2-2 and V is TRBV5-1; D unclear. Trimming took 3 bases from V and 6 from J, leaving 21 bases between them. The V gene's germline CDR1 is SGHRS and CDR2 YFSETQ. CDR3 length: 17 residues. This CDR3 is CASSSPKETESPGELFF. The CDR3 nucleotides are TGCGCCAGCAGCTCCCCTAAGGAGACGGAAAGTCCCGGGGAGCTGTTTTTT.

This rearrangement joins TRBV14 to TRBJ2-3; 10 bases agree with TRBD2. The V gene's germline CDR1 is SGHDN and CDR2 FVKESK. Unmatched junction bases numbered 6, after V lost 7 bases and J lost 5 bases. CDR3 length: 14 amino acids. CDR3 loop: CASTGTSVLDTQYF. CDR3 bases: TGTGCCAGCACCGGGACTAGCGTCCTAGATACGCAGTATTTT.

This chain links TRBV7-3 with TRBJ2-7, with 7 bases matching TRBD2. Germline V gives CDR1 SGHTA, CDR2 FQGTGA. V dropped 5 bases and J dropped 2; count of bases not matched to a gene: 6. The CDR3 is made up of 14 amino acids. The CDR3 loop reads CASSAGAGTYEQYF. The CDR3 region has the DNA TGTGCCAGCAGCGCGGGAGCGGGTACCTACGAGCAGTACTTC.

A remark on this clone: The sample carries other DNA sequences with the same CDR3. This sequence joins TRBV27 and TRBJ2-7; 7 bases line up with TRBD1. J was trimmed by 2 bases and V by 2 bases; bases with no gene match: 3. The CDR3 is 14 amino acids. Germline V lookup: CDR1 MNHEY, CDR2 SMNVEV (reference sequence). CDR3 protein: CASSLGGQTYEQYF. As DNA, the CDR3 is TGTGCCAGCAGTTTAGGGGGACAGACCTACGAGCAGTACTTC.

The rearrangement joins TRBV5-1 to TRBJ2-4, with TRBD1 matching over 10 bases. This CDR3 contains 14 residues. The trim removed 6 bases at V and 7 bases at J, leaving 7 bases unmatched. In germline, CDR1 is SGHRS, CDR2 YFSETQ. The CDR3 loop reads CASTQDRGSNIQYF. The CDR3 DNA follows: TGCGCCAGCACCCAGGACAGGGGGTCGAACATTCAGTACTTC.

The chain recombines TRBV7-9 with TRBJ2-7; 7 nucleotides line up with TRBD2. After removal of 5 bases from V and 6 bases from J, the junction contained 13 bases not matched to a gene. Germline CDR1 reads SEHNR; CDR2 reads FQNEAQ (reference sequence). This CDR3 is built from 15 residues. The CDR3 DNA is TGTGCCAGCAGCACTGTGGGGGGAGGGCCGCCCGAGCAGTACTTC. It codes for CASSTVGGGPPEQYF.

The chain is built from TRBV5-1 and TRBJ1-2, with 9 bases aligning to TRBD1. With 0 bases clipped from V and 2 bases from J, the junction kept 8 bases outside the gene matches. The CDR3 extends over 17 amino acids. Germline loops: CDR1 SGHRS, CDR2 YFSETQ. In nucleotides, the CDR3 is TGCGCCAGCAGCTTGGAGGGACAGGGACGACCCAACTATGGCTACACCTTC. Residues: CASSLEGQGRPNYGYTF.

In this sample, this clone turned up a few times. The J gene is TRBJ1-1, the V gene TRBV2; unclear D gene. The germline gives CDR1 SNHLY, CDR2 FYNNEI. The CDR3 has 13 amino acids. Trimming left V 9 bases short and J 4 bases short, with 15 bases between. CDR3 coding DNA: TGTGCCAGTAACGGTGTAGAGGGCACTGAAGCTTTCTTT. It codes for CASNGVEGTEAFF.

The V call is TRBV29-1, the J call TRBJ2-2; 13 nucleotides align to TRBD2. This CDR3 has 16 residues. The germline V gene has CDR1 SQVTM and CDR2 ANQGSEA. Trimming at V came to 5 bases and at J to 6 bases, leaving 9 bases not matched to a gene. CDR3 bases: TGCAGCGTTTACCGGACTAGCGGGAGTAGGGCCGGGGAGCTGTTTTTT. This codes for CSVYRTSGSRAGELFF.

The V call is TRBV14, the J call TRBJ1-4; unclear D gene. Deletions cut 0 bases from V and 11 bases from J, with 10 bases between. In germline, CDR1 is SGHDN, CDR2 FVKESK. CDR3 length: 13 residues. The CDR3 DNA reads as TGTGCCAGCAGCCAAGAAGAGAACCTTAAACTGTTTTTT. Its protein is CASSQEENLKLFF.

The chain uses TRBV24-1 and TRBJ2-3, with 7 bases aligning to TRBD1. J was trimmed by 6 bases and V by 0 bases; bases with no gene match: 8. There are 16 residues in the CDR3. The germline V gene encodes CDR1 KGHDR and CDR2 SFDVKD. CDR3 region: CATSDLKGGGVDTQYF. The CDR3 region has the DNA TGTGCCACCAGTGATTTGAAAGGGGGCGGAGTCGATACGCAGTATTTT.

The chain links TRBV6-5 to TRBJ2-7, with a weak D call TRBD1 (6 bases). This CDR3 contains 14 residues. In germline, CDR1 is MNHEY, CDR2 SVGAGI. V was trimmed by 0 bases and J by 2 bases, leaving 8 bases between them. Here the CDR3 DNA reads TGTGCCAGCAGTTACTCGCCAGGGGCCTACGAGCAGTACTTC. Protein product: CASSYSPGAYEQYF.

The chain uses TRBV4-2 and TRBJ2-1; 7 bases fit TRBD2. V shed 0 bases, J shed 7 bases, and the junction held 3 bases outside the gene matches. This CDR3 comprises 14 residues. Germline CDR1 reads LGHNA; CDR2 reads YNFKEQ. CDR3: CASSQDWGGNEQFF. Written as DNA, the CDR3 is TGTGCCAGCAGCCAAGATTGGGGGGGGAATGAGCAGTTCTTC.

V is TRBV7-2 and J is TRBJ2-3, with D tentatively TRBD2 (5 bases). Trimming removed 5 bases at V and 0 bases at J, with 9 bases between. Germline V gives CDR1 SGHTA, CDR2 FQGNSA. The CDR3 spans 14 residues. The CDR3 sequence is CASSPGVSTDTQYF. The CDR3 nucleotides are TGTGCCAGCAGCCCCGGGGTCAGCACAGATACGCAGTATTTT. Combining the CDR3 with reference TRBV7-2 and TRBJ2-3 gives the whole variable domain GAGVSQSPSNKVTEKGKDVELRCDPISGHTALYWYRQSLGQGLEFLIYFQGNSAPDKSGLPSDRFSAERTGGSVSTLTIQRTQQEDSAVYLCASSPGVSTDTQYFGPGTRLTVL.